These 4 T cell receptor beta chains were sequenced from one sample in a study of OX40 agonist ivuxolimab in advanced cancers. Measured with immunoSEQ multiplex PCR; TCRdb has only the in-frame clones, and not every one. The sample consists of under 70,000 clones, about 89% of them appearing once. This sample comprised CD4+ or CD8+ T cells sorted from blood, obtained in a trial of the OX40 agonist ivuxolimab. The receptors originated from an adult with an advanced solid tumor such as melanoma, head and neck, liver or kidney cancer.

This chain connects TRBV30 to TRBJ2-2; the D is unclear. V was shortened by 3 bases and J by 6 bases, with 5 bases between the two germline ends. The germline gives CDR1 GTSNPN, CDR2 SVGIG (reference sequence). This CDR3 is 11 amino acids long. The CDR3 is CAWSVPGELFF. The DNA for the CDR3 is TGTGCCTGGAGCGTACCCGGGGAGCTGTTTTTT.

The chain has TRBV7-2 and TRBJ1-5; TRBD1 matches at 8 bases. The CDR3 spans 14 residues. Germline values: CDR1 SGHTA, CDR2 FQGNSA. V was pared by 3 bases and J by 5 bases, with 3 bases of the junction left unmatched. CDR3 residues: CASSLSQGDQPQHF. The CDR3 nucleotides are TGTGCCAGCAGCTTGTCACAGGGGGATCAGCCCCAGCATTTT.

This rearrangement joins TRBV28 to TRBJ2-7; D uncertain. The CDR3 has 12 amino acids. From germline, CDR1 is MDHEN and CDR2 SYDVKM. V lost 9 bases and J lost 7, with 16 bases in between. DNA of the CDR3: TGTGCCAGTTGTGGGTCACTCTGGGAGCAGTACTTC. Translated: CASCGSLWEQYF.

The CDR3 protein is CASSVEETSSLGNEQFF. The CDR3 DNA follows: TGCGCCAGCAGTGTGGAAGAAACCTCCTCCTTGGGCAATGAGCAGTTCTTC. The V call is TRBV10-2, the J call TRBJ2-1; unclear D gene. The CDR3 extends over 17 amino acids. In germline, CDR1 is WSHSY, CDR2 SAAADI. V lost 4 bases and J 6 bases, leaving 22 bases between the germline ends.